The rows below give T cell receptor beta chains drawn from one sample of a study of OX40 agonist ivuxolimab in advanced cancers. Data came from immunoSEQ multiplex PCR; TCRdb stores just in-frame clones and leaves some out. Altogether tens of thousands of clones are present, roughly 90% being singletons, with the ten largest covering more than 15%. This sample comprised CD4+ or CD8+ T cells sorted from blood, obtained in a trial of the OX40 agonist ivuxolimab. All receptors come from an adult with an advanced solid tumor such as melanoma, head and neck, liver or kidney cancer. CDR3s include the opening cysteine and the closing phenylalanine or tryptophan. The D gene is left open where the match is weak. Expanded clones are given a class, and other clones once, few, many or no size at all.

clone size: -
J gene: TRBJ2-2
D gene: -
V gene: TRBV7-8
CDR3 length: 12
CDR3 DNA: TGTGCCAGCAGCTTAGTGGACGGGGAGCTGTTTTTT
CDR3 protein: CASSLVDGELFF

clone size: -
J gene: TRBJ1-3
D gene: -
V gene: TRBV27
CDR3 length: 14
CDR3 DNA: TGTGCCAGCAGTCCGGGGGTATCTGGAAACACCATATATTTT
CDR3 protein: CASSPGVSGNTIYF

clone size: -
J gene: TRBJ2-5
D gene: -
V gene: TRBV6-1
CDR3 length: 11
CDR3 DNA: TGTGCCAGCATGGCGGTCGAGACCCAGTACTTC
CDR3 protein: CASMAVETQYF

clone size: -
J gene: TRBJ1-6
D gene: -
V gene: TRBV4-3
CDR3 length: 13
CDR3 DNA: TGCGCCAGCAGCCAAGATAAGGGCTCACCCCTCCACTTT
CDR3 protein: CASSQDKGSPLHF

clone size: -
J gene: TRBJ2-7
D gene: -
V gene: TRBV5-1
CDR3 length: 16
CDR3 DNA: TGCGCCAGCAGCTTGGGGACCGGGCCGCGGGACTACGAGCAGTACTTC
CDR3 protein: CASSLGTGPRDYEQYF

clone size: -
J gene: TRBJ1-2
D gene: TRBD1
V gene: TRBV6-1
CDR3 length: 17
CDR3 DNA: TGTGCCAGCAGTGAAAAGTATAGGACAGGGGAAGGGTATGGCTACACCTTC
CDR3 protein: CASSEKYRTGEGYGYTF

clone size: few
J gene: TRBJ2-5
D gene: TRBD2
V gene: TRBV4-1
CDR3 length: 15
CDR3 DNA: TGCGCCAGCAGCTACCTGGGACTAGCGGAAGAGACCCAGTACTTC
CDR3 protein: CASSYLGLAEETQYF

clone size: few
J gene: TRBJ1-1
D gene: -
V gene: TRBV27
CDR3 length: 13
CDR3 DNA: TGTGCCAGCAGTTTCGGGGCCGACACTGAAGCTTTCTTT
CDR3 protein: CASSFGADTEAFF

clone size: -
J gene: TRBJ1-3
D gene: TRBD1
V gene: TRBV4-1
CDR3 length: 17
CDR3 DNA: TGCGCCAGCAGCCAAATTGGGGACAGGGTCTTCGGAAACACCATATATTTT
CDR3 protein: CASSQIGDRVFGNTIYF

clone size: -
J gene: TRBJ2-7
D gene: -
V gene: TRBV19
CDR3 length: 12
CDR3 DNA: TGTGCCAGTATCGGAGTTAACTACGAGCAGTACTTC
CDR3 protein: CASIGVNYEQYF

clone size: -
J gene: TRBJ2-5
D gene: -
V gene: TRBV11-2
CDR3 length: 15
CDR3 DNA: TGTGCCAGCAGCTTAGACCCGAGGTACCAAGAGACCCAGTACTTC
CDR3 protein: CASSLDPRYQETQYF

clone size: -
J gene: TRBJ1-1
D gene: -
V gene: TRBV28
CDR3 length: 16
CDR3 DNA: TGTGCCAGCAGTTTCTCTGGGGGGGGGCGAGGCACTGAAGCTTTCTTT
CDR3 protein: CASSFSGGGRGTEAFF

clone size: -
J gene: TRBJ1-2
D gene: TRBD1
V gene: TRBV29-1
CDR3 length: 15
CDR3 DNA: TGCAGCGCTGGGGGACAGGAGTCGTCTAACTATGGCTACACCTTC
CDR3 protein: CSAGGQESSNYGYTF

clone size: -
J gene: TRBJ2-2
D gene: -
V gene: TRBV13
CDR3 length: 15
CDR3 DNA: TGTGCCAGCAGCTCAGACAGAGCGAACACCGGGGAGCTGTTTTTT
CDR3 protein: CASSSDRANTGELFF

clone size: -
J gene: TRBJ1-5
D gene: -
V gene: TRBV4-2
CDR3 length: 17
CDR3 DNA: TGTGCCAGCAGCCAAGAAGGGCCGGATATGAGCAATCAGCCCCGGCATTTT
CDR3 protein: CASSQEGPDMSNQPRHF

clone size: -
J gene: TRBJ2-7
D gene: TRBD2
V gene: TRBV4-2
CDR3 length: 15
CDR3 DNA: TGTGCCAGCGGCCCTTGGGGCGGGAGCTCCTACGAGCAGTACTTC
CDR3 protein: CASGPWGGSSYEQYF

clone size: once
J gene: TRBJ2-1
D gene: -
V gene: TRBV6-5
CDR3 length: 12
CDR3 DNA: TGTGCCAGCAGTTATATGGGCGGTGAGCAGTTCTTC
CDR3 protein: CASSYMGGEQFF

clone size: once
J gene: TRBJ2-3
D gene: TRBD1
V gene: TRBV15
CDR3 length: 15
CDR3 DNA: TGTGCCACCAGCAGAGGAACAGGGGGAACAGATACGCAGTATTTT
CDR3 protein: CATSRGTGGTDTQYF